Listed here are 23 T cell receptor beta chains from one sample, sequenced in a study of CD8+CD57+ T cells in acquired aplastic anemia. Investigators profiled TCR beta VDJ and CDR3 from genomic DNA template. Each CDR3 protein gets one entry after TCRdb re-called the reads with MiXCR. The sample holds roughly 58,000 distinct CDR3 sequences, about 56% seen once. The sequenced sample consisted of sorted CD4+, CD8+, or CD8+CD57+ T cells (not recorded which) from PBMCs. The receptors originated from a human donor in good health, serving as a control.

This clonotype was detected once. This may be a read error, as it is one base from a much larger clone. The chain employs TRBV10-3 and TRBJ1-2; D is undetermined. V was trimmed by 4 bases and J by 8 bases, leaving 11 bases between them. CDR3 length: 12 amino acids. CDR1 and CDR2 (germline): ENHRY, SYGVKD. This chain's CDR3 is CAISARSFGYTF. The DNA for the CDR3 is TGTGCCATCAGTGCCCGATCCTTCGGCTACACCTTC.

Within the sample, this clonotype is medium-sized. V and J are TRBV2 and TRBJ1-6; 11 bases are shared with TRBD1. CDR3 length equals 15 residues. V was pared by 6 bases and J by 10 bases, with 8 bases of the junction left unmatched. Looked up from germline, CDR1 is SNHLY and CDR2 is FYNNEI. CDR3 protein: CASRRGQGVNSPLHF. The CDR3 region has the DNA TGTGCCAGCAGACGGGGACAGGGGGTAAACTCACCCCTCCACTTT. Full variable domain (rest looked up from reference TRBV2 and TRBJ1-6): EPEVTQTPSHQVTQMGQEVILRCVPISNHLYFYWYRQILGQKVEFLVSFYNNEISEKSEIFDDQFSVERPDGSNFTLKIRSTKLEDSAMYFCASRRGQGVNSPLHFGNGTRLTVT.

The gene calls are TRBV19 and TRBJ1-1; D remains unclear. V was cut by 7 bases and J by 4 bases, with 10 bases left in between. The CDR3 has 12 residues. Germline CDR1 is LNHDA and CDR2 is SQIVND (reference sequence). The CDR3 DNA reads as TGTGCCAGTAACCCCCGGGGCACTGAAGCTTTCTTT. It translates to CASNPRGTEAFF. Variable domain in full (rest from reference TRBV19 and TRBJ1-1): DGGITQSPKYLFRKEGQNVTLSCEQNLNHDAMYWYRQDPGQGLRLIYYSQIVNDFQKGDIAEGYSVSREKKESFPLTVTSAQKNPTAFYLCASNPRGTEAFFGQGTRLTVV.

This clonotype is medium-sized. J is TRBJ2-1 and V is TRBV15; 7 bases are shared with TRBD1. Germline loops: CDR1 LNHNV, CDR2 YYDKDF (reference sequence). J was trimmed by 10 bases and V by 0 bases; bases with no gene match: 12. This CDR3 is built from 16 residues. The CDR3 sequence: CATSRDLTGSPGEQFF. In nucleotides, the CDR3 is TGTGCCACCAGCAGAGATCTGACAGGGTCGCCCGGCGAGCAGTTCTTC.

The count of this clonotype is one. The gene calls are TRBV7-2 and TRBJ2-7; possibly TRBD2 for D (6 bases). Germline CDR1 is SGHTA and CDR2 is FQGNSA. V was trimmed by 5 bases and J by 0 bases, leaving 11 bases between them. The CDR3 extends over 14 amino acids. The CDR3 sequence: CASSGPGLSYEQYF. CDR3 nucleotide sequence: TGTGCCAGCAGCGGGCCGGGACTCTCCTACGAGCAGTACTTC.

This clonotype was picked up one time. The chain has TRBV7-3 and TRBJ2-3; D is ambiguous. Trimming took 5 bases from V and 2 from J, leaving 8 bases between them. CDR3 size: 13 residues. Germline V lookup: CDR1 SGHTA, CDR2 FQGTGA. DNA of the CDR3: TGTGCCAGCAGCGAATCGTACACAGATACGCAGTATTTT. Its translation: CASSESYTDTQYF.

On this clonotype: One junction end disagrees with the germline gene, perhaps due to a read error. This rearrangement joins TRBV6-5 to TRBJ2-7, with D possibly being TRBD1 or TRBD2 (5 bases each). The CDR3 length is 14 residues. In germline, CDR1 is MNHEY, CDR2 SVGAGI. The CDR3 region has the DNA TGTGCCAGCAGTTACTCGACTACCCTGGGGGAGCGGTATTTC. Amino acid sequence: CASSYSTTLGERYF.

In its sample, this clonotype was seen many times. V and J are TRBV18 and TRBJ2-7; 7 bases align to TRBD1. The germline gives CDR1 KGHSH, CDR2 LQKENI. The V segment lost 6 bases and the J segment 3 bases; nucleotides outside the gene matches: 5. This CDR3 region has 13 residues. The CDR3 bases are TGTGCCAGCTCTTGGACAGGCGTCTACGAGCAGTACTTC. Protein sequence: CASSWTGVYEQYF.

With respect to this clonotype: At one end, the junction sequence differs from germline, possibly due to a read error. The chain combines TRBV5-1 with TRBJ2-1, with D possibly matching TRBD1 (6 bases). Germline V lookup: CDR1 SGHRS, CDR2 YFSETQ. This CDR3 contains 16 residues. This chain's CDR3 is CAGSLIQGGLYNEQLF. For the CDR3, the DNA is TGCGCCGGCAGCTTAATACAGGGTGGGCTCTACAATGAGCAGCTCTTC.

A few counts support this clonotype. V gene TRBV2 combines with J gene TRBJ1-5; D may be TRBD1 (5 bases). CDR3 length: 15 residues. Trimming pared 2 bases from V and 6 bases from J, leaving 14 bases between. CDR1 is SNHLY, CDR2 FYNNEI, per germline. CDR3 protein: CASSEMGREGQPQHF. CDR3 coding DNA: TGTGCCAGCAGTGAAATGGGCAGGGAAGGTCAGCCCCAGCATTTT.

The chain carries TRBV19 and TRBJ1-1, with D possibly TRBD1 on 5 matching bases. Germline V gene data show CDR1 as LNHDA and CDR2 as SQIVND (reference sequence). V gave up 5 bases and J gave up 3 bases, with 10 bases separating them. The CDR3 is made up of 13 amino acids. The CDR3 here is CASSSGGYTEAFF. Written as DNA, the CDR3 is TGTGCCAGTAGTTCCGGGGGGTACACTGAAGCTTTCTTT.

V and J are TRBV20-1 and TRBJ2-3, with 14 bases fitting TRBD2. This CDR3 region has 14 residues. Germline values: CDR1 DFQATT, CDR2 SNEGSKA (reference sequence). With 7 bases clipped from V and 7 bases from J, the junction kept 7 bases outside the gene matches. The chain's CDR3 is CSVGGLAGVNTQYF. The CDR3 region has the DNA TGCAGTGTGGGGGGACTAGCGGGAGTAAATACGCAGTATTTT.

The chain is built from TRBV20-1 and TRBJ2-2; 10 bases agree with TRBD2. The CDR3 is 15 amino acids. The germline gives CDR1 DFQATT, CDR2 SNEGSKA (reference sequence). The junction had 3 bases not matched to a gene; V was cut back by 0 bases and J by 5 bases. The CDR3 DNA reads as TGCAGTGCTAGAGATCCTAGCGGGAGAACCGGGGAGCTGTTTTTT. This sequence encodes CSARDPSGRTGELFF.

This clonotype is labeled medium-sized. The CDR3 is CASGRQSYEQYF. In nucleotides, the CDR3 is TGTGCCAGCGGAAGACAGTCATACGAGCAGTACTTC. The chain is built from TRBV2 and TRBJ2-7, with D possibly matching TRBD1 (5 bases). This CDR3 region has 12 residues. V was trimmed by 8 bases and J by 4 bases, leaving 12 bases between them. From germline, CDR1 is SNHLY and CDR2 FYNNEI. The whole variable domain, remainder taken from reference TRBV2 and TRBJ2-7, is EPEVTQTPSHQVTQMGQEVILRCVPISNHLYFYWYRQILGQKVEFLVSFYNNEISEKSEIFDDQFSVERPDGSNFTLKIRSTKLEDSAMYFCASGRQSYEQYFGPGTRLTVT.

V usage is TRBV5-4 and J usage is TRBJ2-5, with 14 bases aligning to TRBD2. The V gene's germline CDR1 is SGHNT and CDR2 YYREEE (reference sequence). The CDR3 totals 19 residues. Unmatched junction bases numbered 7, after V lost 0 bases and J lost 0 bases. The CDR3 is CASSLATTSGGEHQETQYF. In DNA, the CDR3 is TGTGCCAGCAGCTTGGCTACGACTAGCGGGGGGGAGCACCAAGAGACCCAGTACTTC.

The chain links TRBV10-3 to TRBJ2-3; D might be TRBD2 (5 bases). V lost 4 bases and J 5 bases, leaving 13 bases between the germline ends. The germline CDR1 and CDR2 sequences are ENHRY and SYGVKD. The CDR3 is 14 residues long. The CDR3: CAISVDKEVDTQYF. CDR3 bases: TGTGCCATCAGTGTGGATAAGGAGGTAGATACGCAGTATTTT.

The rearrangement uses TRBV5-6 and TRBJ1-1; a possible D gene is TRBD1 (6 bases). V was pared by 5 bases and J by 1 base, with 18 bases between. Germline lookup yields CDR1 SGHDT and CDR2 YYEEEE. The CDR3 loop spans 16 amino acids. The DNA for the CDR3 is TGTGCCAGCAGTCAGTCAGGGGCAGGGACGAACACTGAAGCTTTCTTT. Amino acid sequence: CASSQSGAGTNTEAFF.

V gene TRBV7-9 combines with J gene TRBJ1-2; 9 nucleotides match TRBD1. The V gene's germline CDR1 is SEHNR and CDR2 FQNEAQ (reference sequence). V was pared by 8 bases and J by 6 bases, with 4 bases of the junction left unmatched. The CDR3 runs to 12 residues. The CDR3 DNA reads TGTGCCAGCGAGAGGACAGGGGATGGCTACACCTTC. Translating gives CASERTGDGYTF.

This clonotype was seen at least ten times. This sequence joins TRBV3-1 and TRBJ1-2; 7 nucleotides align to TRBD1. The germline V gene encodes CDR1 LGHDT and CDR2 YNNKEL (reference sequence). The CDR3 runs to 16 residues. The trim removed 2 bases at V and 6 bases at J, leaving 12 bases unmatched. The CDR3 sequence: CASSQWGNRDSDGYTF. In DNA, the CDR3 is TGTGCCAGCAGCCAATGGGGGAACCGGGACAGCGATGGCTACACCTTC.

The table lists this clonotype with a few counts. The chain is built from TRBV7-2 and TRBJ1-1, with TRBD1 matching over 9 bases. CDR3 size: 13 residues. Germline CDR1 reads SGHTA; CDR2 reads FQGNSA. V shed 4 bases and J 6 bases; nucleotides not matched to a gene: 3. The CDR3 DNA is TGTGCCAGCAGCTCCACAGGGGGCCCTGAAGCTTTCTTT. This gives the protein CASSSTGGPEAFF.

The CDR3 here is CASSLVSSGNEQYF. Written as DNA, the CDR3 is TGTGCCAGCAGTTTAGTCTCTAGCGGAAACGAGCAGTACTTC. The V call is TRBV2, the J call TRBJ2-7, with TRBD2 identical over 7 bases. In germline, CDR1 is SNHLY, CDR2 FYNNEI. The J segment lost 5 bases and the V segment lost 5 bases, leaving 9 bases of the junction unmatched. The CDR3 has 14 amino acids.

Ten or more counts support this clonotype. The chain has TRBV28 and TRBJ1-2; D remains unclear. The CDR3 is 13 residues long. CDR1 MDHEN and CDR2 SYDVKM come from the germline V gene. V dropped 8 bases and J dropped 0 bases, with 10 bases sitting between them. For the CDR3, the DNA is TGTGCCAGCGGGGTCAAACCTAACTATGGCTACACCTTC. Amino acid sequence: CASGVKPNYGYTF.

This clonotype was counted ten times or more. The rearrangement links TRBV5-5 to TRBJ2-7; D is uncertain. From germline, CDR1 is SGHKS and CDR2 YYEKEE (reference sequence). There are 11 residues in the CDR3. Trimming took off 0 bases at V and 4 bases at J, with 2 bases between the two ends. The CDR3 sequence is CASSLGYEQYF. CDR3 bases: TGTGCCAGCAGCTTGGGGTACGAGCAGTACTTC.